One and the same sample provided the 13 T cell receptor beta chains below, sequenced in a study of T-cell memory formation after mild COVID-19 (dated by TCRdb to the early 2020s). The method was 5' RACE. TCRdb lists the instrument as Illumina NovaSeq 6000. TCRdb trimmed public reads at Q25 via fastp, called clones via MiXCR and kept in-frame beta chains. Identical CDR3 protein sequences are pooled into one entry, listed with their most common genes and DNA. The sample table contains some 160,000 distinct CDR3 sequences; only one count was recorded for around 30% of them. The ten largest make up more than 10% of the sample. The sample comprised PBMCs or a T cell subset sorted from them (not recorded which). These receptors were obtained from an adult woman who had mild COVID-19 (a few samples of this study predate the infection). The sample titles of this study are shuffled in the database, so cell type and time point are left out; the donor was told from shared clones.

This clonotype was observed a few times. This chain connects TRBV7-2 to TRBJ1-4; unclear D gene. CDR1 SGHTA and CDR2 FQGNSA come from the germline V gene. This CDR3 region has 15 residues. Deletions cut 1 base from V and 3 bases from J, with 9 bases between. The CDR3 DNA sequence: TGTGCCAGCAGCTTAGGGTTATCCCCTAATGAAAAACTGTTTTTT. Its protein is CASSLGLSPNEKLFF.

This chain joins TRBV2 and TRBJ2-1; 12 positions agree with TRBD2. The CDR3 extends over 16 amino acids. The V segment lost 6 bases and the J segment 3 bases; nucleotides outside the gene matches: 6. In germline, CDR1 is SNHLY, CDR2 FYNNEI. For the CDR3, the DNA is TGTGCCAGCAGCCCCCGGACTAGCGGGATCTACAATGAGCAGTTCTTC. It codes for CASSPRTSGIYNEQFF.

The chain employs TRBV4-1 and TRBJ2-3; D is possibly TRBD2 (7 bases). The CDR3 has 15 residues. Germline CDR1 and CDR2: MGHRA and YSYEKL. V was clipped by 2 bases and J by 2 bases, with 11 bases between them. The DNA of the CDR3 is TGCGCCAGCAGCCAAAGGGGGGGGTACACAGATACGCAGTATTTT. Translation gives CASSQRGGYTDTQYF.

The chain joins TRBV3-1 to TRBJ1-1, with 8 bases identical to TRBD1. CDR1 is LGHDT, CDR2 YNNKEL, per germline (reference sequence). The V gene end was trimmed by 8 bases and the J gene end by 3 bases; junction bases not matched to a gene: 5. The CDR3 covers 13 residues. The CDR3 here is CASRRGQYTEAFF. In DNA form, the CDR3 reads TGTGCCAGCCGCAGGGGGCAGTACACTGAAGCTTTCTTT.

This chain uses TRBV29-1 with TRBJ2-7; 7 positions match TRBD1. The V gene end was trimmed by 6 bases and the J gene end by 2 bases; junction bases not matched to a gene: 1. The CDR3 contains 11 residues. Looked up from germline, CDR1 is SQVTM and CDR2 is ANQGSEA. The CDR3: CSVGTAYEQYF. DNA for the CDR3: TGCAGCGTGGGGACAGCCTACGAGCAGTACTTC.

This sequence joins TRBV5-5 and TRBJ2-7, with a tentative D call TRBD2 (5 bases). The CDR3 has 14 residues. From germline, CDR1 is SGHKS and CDR2 YYEKEE (reference sequence). The V end lost 1 base, the J end lost 3 bases, and 11 bases lay between the germline ends. In nucleotides, the CDR3 is TGTGCCAGCAGCTTGAACGTCGGACTCTACGAGCAGTACTTC. This translates into CASSLNVGLYEQYF. The complete variable domain, with remaining parts taken from reference TRBV5-5 and TRBJ2-7, reads DAGVTQSPTHLIKTRGQQVTLRCSPISGHKSVSWYQQVLGQGPQFIFQYYEKEERGRGNFPDRFSARQFPNYSSELNVNALLLGDSALYLCASSLNVGLYEQYFGPGTRLTVT.

The V gene is TRBV20-1, the J gene TRBJ2-5, with 7 bases aligning to TRBD1. Germline V gives CDR1 DFQATT, CDR2 SNEGSKA (reference sequence). This CDR3 has 18 amino acids. The V and J ends lost 0 bases and 0 bases, in that order; junction bases with no gene match: 13. The CDR3 sequence is CSAREGTVWSEYQETQYF. In DNA form, the CDR3 reads TGCAGTGCTAGAGAGGGGACAGTATGGTCAGAGTACCAAGAGACCCAGTACTTC.

V usage is TRBV6-2 or TRBV6-3 and J usage is TRBJ2-2; 9 nucleotides align to TRBD1. V shed 7 bases and J 7 bases; nucleotides not matched to a gene: 7. The CDR3 is 14 amino acids. From germline, CDR1 is MNHEY and CDR2 SVGEGT. The CDR3 coding sequence is TGTGCCAGCAAAAGACAGGGGGGCGTCGGGGAGCTGTTTTTT. Protein product: CASKRQGGVGELFF.

This clonotype was recorded at least ten times. The rearrangement joins TRBV20-1 to TRBJ2-5; unclear D gene. The ends were cut back, 3 bases at V and 5 bases at J, with 7 bases in the middle. CDR1 is DFQATT and CDR2 is SNEGSKA in the germline V gene (reference sequence). The CDR3 length is 11 residues. The CDR3 is CSARELETQYF. The DNA for the CDR3 is TGCAGTGCTAGGGAGTTGGAGACCCAGTACTTC.

This chain links TRBV5-5 with TRBJ2-7; 7 bases fit TRBD2. Germline V gene lookup returns CDR1 SGHKS and CDR2 YYEKEE (reference sequence). CDR3 length: 16 residues. Germline trimming cut 0 bases from V and 4 bases from J; bases unmatched to any gene: 10. CDR3 sequence: CASSLAPRSSGYEQYF. Written as DNA, the CDR3 is TGTGCCAGCAGCTTGGCACCAAGGTCTAGCGGTTACGAGCAGTACTTC. Together with reference TRBV5-5 and TRBJ2-7, the CDR3 gives the full variable domain: DAGVTQSPTHLIKTRGQQVTLRCSPISGHKSVSWYQQVLGQGPQFIFQYYEKEERGRGNFPDRFSARQFPNYSSELNVNALLLGDSALYLCASSLAPRSSGYEQYFGPGTRLTVT.

This chain uses TRBV2 with TRBJ1-1, with no clear D. CDR3 length: 13 residues. The V gene's germline CDR1 is SNHLY and CDR2 FYNNEI. Trimming left V 4 bases short and J 1 base short, with 7 bases between. The CDR3 bases are TGTGCCAGCAGTGTTAGCCCGAACACTGAAGCTTTCTTT. As protein: CASSVSPNTEAFF.

This rearrangement joins TRBV5-1 to TRBJ1-1; D not certain. Germline V gene data show CDR1 as SGHRS and CDR2 as YFSETQ. Trimming removed 0 bases from V and 6 bases from J, with 12 bases in between. The CDR3 length is 14 residues. The CDR3 loop reads CASSLVAGSPEAFF. DNA of the CDR3: TGCGCCAGCAGCTTGGTGGCAGGATCCCCTGAAGCTTTCTTT.

The chain carries TRBV9 and TRBJ2-5; 7 bases are a match to TRBD2. The length of the CDR3 is 16 residues. Germline trimming cut 0 bases from V and 2 bases from J; bases unmatched to any gene: 7. Germline CDR1 reads SGDLS; CDR2 reads YYNGEE. The CDR3 here is CASSVDLADVQETQYF. Here the CDR3 DNA reads TGTGCCAGCAGCGTAGATCTAGCGGACGTTCAAGAGACCCAGTACTTC.